Listed here are 7 T cell receptor beta chains from one sample, sequenced in a study of PD-1 blockade in classical Hodgkin lymphoma. In every patient, relapse followed autologous stem cell transplantation, while exposure to brentuximab vedotin differed. Using immunoSEQ multiplex PCR, the repertoire was profiled, and TCRdb retains in-frame clones only, with some absent. The data contain about 26,000 clones, approximately 67% of them singletons. Sample: peripheral blood mononuclear cells (PBMCs), taken before the second cycle of nivolumab. All receptors come from a human donor with classical Hodgkin lymphoma.

The chain has TRBV5-6 and TRBJ1-2, with D perhaps matching TRBD1 (6 bases). The V gene lost 6 bases and the J gene lost 8 bases, with 17 bases spanning the gap. The CDR3 runs 13 residues. The germline V gene encodes CDR1 SGHDT and CDR2 YYEEEE. The CDR3 loop is CASTSSRGEGYTF. The CDR3 DNA follows: TGTGCCAGCACGAGCTCCAGGGGTGAAGGCTACACCTTC.

Concerning this clone itself: At one boundary the junction diverges from the germline segment, which might be a read error. The J gene is TRBJ2-3, the V gene TRBV5-1, with TRBD1 matching 7 bases. The CDR3 has 14 amino acids. Per the germline V gene, CDR1 is SGHRS and CDR2 is YFSETQ. CDR3 DNA sequence: TGCGCCTCAGCAGGGACAGTTAGCACAAATACGCAGTATTTT. This gives the protein CASAGTVSTNTQYF.

The V gene is TRBV5-1, the J gene TRBJ2-7, with 10 positions matching TRBD2. The V and J ends lost 0 bases and 4 bases, in that order; junction bases with no gene match: 4. Per the germline V gene, CDR1 is SGHRS and CDR2 is YFSETQ. CDR3 length: 15 amino acids. CDR3 bases: TGCGCCAGCAGCTTGGTCGCTAGCGGGGGTTACGAGCAGTACTTC. The encoded protein is CASSLVASGGYEQYF.

In this sample, this clone turned up a few times. The rearrangement joins TRBV30 to TRBJ1-1; tentative D call: TRBD1 (6 bases). CDR3 size: 13 residues. Germline V CDR1 and CDR2: GTSNPN, SVGIG (reference sequence). Trimming removed 1 base from V and 2 bases from J, with 8 bases in between. CDR3: CAWSGQANTEAFF. For the CDR3, the DNA is TGTGCCTGGAGTGGACAGGCTAACACTGAAGCTTTCTTT. Complete variable domain (other parts from reference TRBV30 and TRBJ1-1): SQTIHQWPATLVQPVGSPLSLECTVEGTSNPNLYWYRQAAGRGLQLLFYSVGIGQISSEVPQNLSASRPQDRQFILSSKKLLLSDSGFYLCAWSGQANTEAFFGQGTRLTVV.

This clone was recorded only once. The V gene is TRBV15, the J gene TRBJ2-1; TRBD2 matches at 7 bases. Germline CDR1 LNHNV, CDR2 YYDKDF (reference sequence). Unmatched junction bases numbered 7, after V lost 4 bases and J lost 13 bases. This CDR3 region has 12 residues. As DNA, the CDR3 is TGTGCCACCAGCACCACTAGCGTCGAACAGTTCTTC. This sequence encodes CATSTTSVEQFF.

This chain links TRBV4-3 with TRBJ2-3; 11 nucleotides agree with TRBD2. Germline V gene lookup returns CDR1 LGHNA and CDR2 YSLEER. The CDR3 contains 16 residues. The trim removed 2 bases at V and 4 bases at J, leaving 5 bases unmatched. CDR3 loop: CASSQRIAGGADTQYF. The CDR3 DNA reads as TGCGCCAGCAGCCAAAGAATAGCGGGAGGGGCAGATACGCAGTATTTT.

The chain recombines TRBV27 with TRBJ2-7; 9 bases fit TRBD1. With V trimmed by 6 bases and J by 4 bases, 4 bases remained unmatched. Germline CDR1 is MNHEY and CDR2 is SMNVEV (reference sequence). The CDR3 is made up of 13 amino acids. CDR3 in amino acids: CASRGTGPYEQYF. Written as DNA, the CDR3 is TGTGCCAGCAGAGGGACAGGGCCTTACGAGCAGTACTTC.